These 19 T cell receptor beta chains were all obtained from the same sample, sequenced in a study of radiation and T cells in renal cell carcinoma. Indicated time point: blood 4 weeks post-SBRT, at nephrectomy. Treatment denoted: 15 Gy SBRT to primary tumor, nephrectomy 4 weeks later. Using immunoSEQ multiplex PCR, the repertoire was profiled, and TCRdb retains in-frame clones only, with some absent. The sample lists about 140,000 clones, less than 90% occurring once. Sequenced here: blood, sampled from a patient whose treatment included radiotherapy and nephrectomy. The receptor set was obtained from a woman aged 45-65 years with renal cell carcinoma.

This clone was recorded only once. This chain joins TRBV4-3 and TRBJ2-1; TRBD2 agrees at 12 bases. Per the germline V gene, CDR1 is LGHNA and CDR2 is YSLEER. Unmatched junction bases numbered 3, after V lost 4 bases and J lost 5 bases. There are 15 residues in the CDR3. CDR3 DNA sequence: TGCGCCAGCAGCCTAACTAGCGGGAGGCACAATGAGCAGTTCTTC. The encoded protein is CASSLTSGRHNEQFF.

The chain combines TRBV9 with TRBJ2-7; 8 bases line up with TRBD1. With V trimmed by 4 bases and J by 5 bases, 2 bases remained unmatched. This CDR3 contains 12 residues. Germline lookup yields CDR1 SGDLS and CDR2 YYNGEE. CDR3 DNA sequence: TGTGCCAGCAGCCCAGGGGGCAACGAGCAGTACTTC. Its protein is CASSPGGNEQYF.

V is TRBV7-2 and J is TRBJ2-7, with TRBD2 matching 8 bases. The CDR3 has 15 amino acids. J lost 3 bases, V lost 5 bases, and 9 bases had no gene match. The germline V gene encodes CDR1 SGHTA and CDR2 FQGNSA. The CDR3 nucleotides are TGTGCCAGCAGCCTTTCGGGGACTAGAGGCTACGAGCAGTACTTC. As protein: CASSLSGTRGYEQYF. The whole variable domain, remainder taken from reference TRBV7-2 and TRBJ2-7, is GAGVSQSPSNKVTEKGKDVELRCDPISGHTALYWYRQSLGQGLEFLIYFQGNSAPDKSGLPSDRFSAERTGGSVSTLTIQRTQQEDSAVYLCASSLSGTRGYEQYFGPGTRLTVT.

The rearrangement uses TRBV9 and TRBJ1-1, with TRBD1 as a possible D gene (5 bases). The CDR3 is made up of 14 amino acids. Germline-derived CDR1 and CDR2 are SGDLS and YYNGEE. The V end was cut by 2 bases, the J end by 0 bases, with 8 bases between. In DNA, the CDR3 is TGTGCCAGCAGCGTCAGGGACGTGAACACTGAAGCTTTCTTT. Its protein product is CASSVRDVNTEAFF.

Comments on this clone: This likely comes from a read error, as the CDR3 has no conserved phenylalanine or tryptophan at its end. The limits of the CDR3 on the DNA are not certain, so only TCRdb's listed CDR3 is given. The chain's CDR3 is CASSFDLRDSDVLG. V usage is TRBV28 and J usage is TRBJ1-1. The CDR3 totals 14 residues, both ends included. Germline loops: CDR1 MDHEN, CDR2 SYDVKM.

The J gene is TRBJ2-5, the V gene TRBV19; D may match TRBD1 or TRBD2 (7 bases each). The assigned J gene may be wrong: the sequence end matches TRBJ2-7 better. The germline V gene encodes CDR1 LNHDA and CDR2 SQIVND (reference sequence). This CDR3 has 15 amino acids. In DNA form, the CDR3 reads TGTGCCAGTACCGAGGGAGGGGGCTTCGCCTACGAGCAGTACTTC. Residues: CASTEGGGFAYEQYF.

The chain uses TRBV19 and TRBJ2-2; the D is unclear. This CDR3 is built from 13 residues. Germline V CDR1 and CDR2: LNHDA, SQIVND (reference sequence). V was trimmed by 3 bases and J by 5 bases, leaving 7 bases between them. CDR3 DNA: TGTGCCAGTAGTATTTCGATTACCGGGGAGCTGTTTTTT. Translating gives CASSISITGELFF.

The chain joins TRBV6-5 to TRBJ2-2, with 8 positions matching TRBD1. V lost 7 bases, J lost 7 bases, and 8 bases stayed unmatched. Germline V CDR1 and CDR2: MNHEY, SVGAGI. The CDR3 contains 14 residues. CDR3 bases: TGTGCCAGCACTTATGACAGGGGCAGCGGGGAGCTGTTTTTT. Its translation is CASTYDRGSGELFF.

The genes are TRBV7-6 and TRBJ2-4, with a possible D match to TRBD2 (5 bases). The CDR3 contains 18 residues. The germline V and J ends were trimmed by 5 bases and 0 bases, with 20 bases remaining between them. The V gene's germline CDR1 is SGHVS and CDR2 FNYEAQ. Here the CDR3 reads CASSEGIRASLAKNIQYF. The CDR3 DNA reads TGTGCCAGCAGCGAGGGAATCCGGGCATCCTTAGCCAAAAACATTCAGTACTTC.

The chain couples TRBV6-6 to TRBJ2-5; TRBD2 aligns across 10 bases. The tail of the sequence fits TRBJ2-7 better, so the J call may be wrong. The CDR3 is 15 amino acids. CDR1 and CDR2 from the germline V gene are MNHNY and SVGAGI (reference sequence). CDR3 sequence reads: CASRSSSGSSYEQYF. The CDR3 nucleotides are TGTGCCAGCAGGTCGTCTAGCGGGAGTTCATACGAGCAGTACTTC.

This chain links TRBV4-2 with TRBJ2-2; 11 bases match TRBD2. Germline V gene sequence: CDR1 LGHNA, CDR2 YNFKEQ. Losses at the gene ends were 4 bases for V and 3 bases for J; bases not matched to a gene: 4. The CDR3 has 16 amino acids. The CDR3 reads CASSPGLAEDTGELFF. The CDR3 nucleotides read TGTGCCAGCAGCCCGGGACTAGCGGAAGACACCGGGGAGCTGTTTTTT.

This sequence joins TRBV19 and TRBJ2-2; 8 bases agree with TRBD1. CDR1 and CDR2 (germline): LNHDA, SQIVND (reference sequence). This CDR3 spans 15 amino acids. V was pared by 5 bases and J by 5 bases, with 7 bases of the junction left unmatched. The CDR3 sequence is CASSLPGQVTGELFF. For the CDR3, the DNA is TGTGCCAGTAGTCTACCGGGACAGGTAACCGGGGAGCTGTTTTTT.

V and J are TRBV7-8 and TRBJ2-7; D is possibly TRBD2 (6 bases). There are 14 residues in the CDR3. The ends were cut back, 2 bases at V and 3 bases at J, with 11 bases in the middle. Germline V CDR1 and CDR2: SGHVS, FQNEAQ. As DNA, the CDR3 is TGTGCCAGCAGCTTACATTCGGGGGACTACGAGCAGTACTTC. It yields the protein CASSLHSGDYEQYF.

This sequence joins TRBV5-1 and TRBJ2-2; no definite D call. The V end was cut by 4 bases, the J end by 2 bases, with 9 bases between. CDR1 SGHRS and CDR2 YFSETQ come from the germline V gene. CDR3 length equals 14 residues. The CDR3 bases are TGCGCCAGCAGCCTAAGGACCAACACCGGGGAGCTGTTTTTT. Translated, it gives CASSLRTNTGELFF.

V gene TRBV5-4 combines with J gene TRBJ1-4; 7 bases match TRBD1. Unmatched junction bases numbered 8, after V lost 5 bases and J lost 7 bases. There are 14 residues in the CDR3. The germline CDR1 and CDR2 sequences are SGHNT and YYREEE (reference sequence). As DNA, the CDR3 is TGTGCCAGCAGACAGTCAGGGGGTCGTGAAAAACTGTTTTTT. Encoded protein: CASRQSGGREKLFF.

This chain uses TRBV2 with TRBJ2-7, with D perhaps TRBD1 (6 bases). Germline V gene lookup returns CDR1 SNHLY and CDR2 FYNNEI. V dropped 0 bases and J dropped 10 bases, with 19 bases sitting between them. This CDR3 has 15 residues. The CDR3 here is CASSEAGGQKINQYF. CDR3 nucleotide sequence: TGTGCCAGCAGTGAAGCAGGCGGACAGAAGATAAATCAGTACTTC.

The gene calls are TRBV10-2 and TRBJ1-1; the D gene is possibly TRBD1 (6 bases). The CDR3 is made up of 14 amino acids. The germline V gene has CDR1 WSHSY and CDR2 SAAADI. Trimming shortened V by 6 bases and J by 8 bases, and 19 bases separated the two germline ends. The CDR3 DNA sequence: TGCGCCAGCAGCTCCACTGGGTGGCAGGGGGAAGCTTTCTTT. Amino acids: CASSSTGWQGEAFF.

The CDR3 DNA sequence: TGTGCCAGCAGCCAAGAGACAGGGGCGAAGGTAGGCTACACCTTC. This codes for CASSQETGAKVGYTF. The chain joins TRBV9 to TRBJ1-2; 8 bases are shared with TRBD1. Germline CDR1 and CDR2: SGDLS and YYNGEE. The CDR3 covers 15 residues. Trimming removed 4 bases from V and 8 bases from J; junction bases left unmatched: 13.

The genes are TRBV6-5 and TRBJ2-4, with TRBD1 identical over 7 bases. CDR1 MNHEY and CDR2 SVGAGI come from the germline V gene. The CDR3 contains 14 residues. Trimming took 6 bases from V and 1 from J; bases not matched to a gene: 3. CDR3 sequence reads: CASRLQGAKNIQYF. The CDR3 bases are TGTGCCAGCAGATTACAGGGGGCCAAAAACATTCAGTACTTC.